This T cell receptor beta chain was profiled in a study of blood T cell repertoires in COVID-19. TCRdb's copy holds only in-frame clones and misses some; the assay was immunoSEQ multiplex PCR. The sample holds hundreds of thousands of clones; 87% are singletons and the top ten take just under 6.5%. Trimming removed 5 bases at V and 5 bases at J, with 12 bases between. This CDR3 spans 13 amino acids. CDR1 is SGHVS and CDR2 is FQNEAQ in the germline V gene. The V call is TRBV7-8, the J call TRBJ1-1; tentative D call: TRBD1 (5 bases). The clonotype originates from a woman in her 30s with acute COVID-19. The sample consisted of PBMCs or T cells enriched from blood (not recorded which). The DNA of the CDR3 is TGTGCCAGCAGCCGAGGGCAGGGAACTGAAGCTTTCTTT. Amino acid sequence: CASSRGQGTEAFF. The entire variable domain, with the rest obtained from reference TRBV7-8 and TRBJ1-1, is as follows: GAGVSQSPRYKVAKRGQDVALRCDPISGHVSLFWYQQALGQGPEFLTYFQNEAQLDKSGLPSDRFFAERPEGSVSTLKIQRTQQEDSAVYLCASSRGQGTEAFFGQGTRLTVV.